This TCR beta chain was retrieved from a study of cytomegalovirus exposure and HLA in healthy donors. Primers for the PCR totalled 60 Vbeta and 13 Jbeta. Sequencing used immunoSEQ multiplex PCR; TCRdb keeps in-frame clones, though not all of them. The table records 150,000 to 200,000 clones, 75% to 90% of them present only once. This clone was seen only a few times. Its antigen is unknown. Donors had nominal health at sampling but likely had unrecorded immune exposures. Findings and limits, study-wide: A classifier reportedly called cytomegalovirus status with high sensitivity and specificity.

The sequence came from a man aged 35-49 years in good health and CMV-seropositive. Sequencing used PBMCs.

CDR3 nucleotide sequence: TGTGCCAGCAGTTTAGGTACAGAAAAAAACGAGCAGTACTTC. Protein product: CASSLGTEKNEQYF. The chain has TRBV28 and TRBJ2-7; D is uncertain. The CDR3 spans 14 residues. Germline V gene data show CDR1 as MDHEN and CDR2 as SYDVKM. The ends were cut back, 2 bases at V and 5 bases at J, with 13 bases in the middle.